This T cell receptor (beta chain) was captured in a study of metastatic and nonmetastatic thyroid tumors. Study as a whole: Across blood and tumor or nodule tissue, repertoires from malignant and benign thyroid patients were compared with one another.

The study's findings and limits: Reports indicated that malignant thyroid tumors showed significantly higher TCR beta diversity than benign nodules did, in blood and tumor.

This clone has more than one count but fewer than ten. Antigen: not known. In the source study's methods: Clinicopathological groups differed in CDR3, with these differences serving to build a distant-metastasis classifier for papillary thyroid cancer. Using MiXCR, TCRdb re-called clones from the PCR reads. The authors' filters were not applied to this entry. This table has about 15,000 clones, approximately 28% appearing once. Before thyroid surgery, none of the patients had received any treatment. Germline values: CDR1 MNHEY, CDR2 SMNVEV (reference sequence). The CDR3 consists of 14 residues. Deletions cut 6 bases from V and 0 bases from J, with 11 bases between.

The specimen sequenced was tumor tissue. The sequence was obtained from a female donor with papillary thyroid cancer or a benign thyroid nodule (not recorded which). Some clones in this sample may be carry-over from other donors' samples. The chain couples TRBV27 to TRBJ1-2; D is perhaps TRBD1 (5 bases). CDR3: CASRATGANYGYTF. The CDR3 DNA sequence: TGTGCCAGCAGGGCCACAGGAGCTAACTATGGCTACACCTTC.